This T cell receptor beta chain was sequenced during a study of blood T cell repertoires in COVID-19. About the research overall: The samples span acute and convalescent COVID-19 from the United States, Italy and Spain. From T cells, B-cell-depleted T cells, or PBMCs came the material, which was cDNA or gDNA.

Germline V lookup: CDR1 LNHNV, CDR2 YYDKDF (reference sequence). Germline trimming cut 7 bases from V and 4 bases from J; bases unmatched to any gene: 7. The CDR3 extends over 15 amino acids. Study processing details: Reference gene primer amplification in the assay estimated nucleated cell counts. Profiled with immunoSEQ multiplex PCR; TCRdb holds only in-frame clones, not every one. V and J calls and clone size are copied from that table; D and trimming were computed from the DNA. In the table there are about 140,000 clones, under 90% of which are singletons. Sequenced: peripheral blood. This clonotype originated in a human donor in a cohort sampled during active COVID-19. The V and J genes are TRBV15 and TRBJ2-1; 10 nucleotides line up with TRBD2. Here the CDR3 reads CATTSLAGGYNEQFF. The CDR3 DNA is TGTGCCACCACCTCTTTAGCGGGGGGATACAATGAGCAGTTCTTC.